The 25 T cell receptor beta chains reported below all come from one sample, sequenced in a study of blood T cell repertoires in COVID-19. Measured with immunoSEQ multiplex PCR; TCRdb has only the in-frame clones, and not every one. The table records tens of thousands of clones, around four fifths of them present only once. The sequenced material came from peripheral blood. The receptors originated from a man aged 25 to 40 with COVID-19, enrolled during active disease.

The V call is TRBV5-6, the J call TRBJ1-1, with D unclear. Germline CDR1 is SGHDT and CDR2 is YYEEEE. Trimming stripped 2 bases from V and 5 bases from J, with 13 bases between. This CDR3 has 14 amino acids. The CDR3 here is CASSFPGGNTEAFF. The CDR3 DNA reads TGTGCCAGCAGCTTCCCGGGAGGAAATACTGAAGCTTTCTTT.

This chain joins TRBV27 and TRBJ1-5, with 9 bases matching TRBD1. Per germline, CDR1 MNHEY and CDR2 SMNVEV (reference sequence). The CDR3 consists of 14 residues. V was clipped by 6 bases and J by 7 bases; unmatched bases: 7. CDR3 sequence reads: CASRAGTGKQPQHF. The CDR3 DNA follows: TGTGCCAGCAGGGCCGGGACAGGGAAACAGCCCCAGCATTTT.

This clone has a single count. The genes are TRBV28 and TRBJ2-7, with 7 bases matching TRBD2. V was clipped by 4 bases and J by 5 bases; unmatched bases: 11. Germline-derived CDR1 and CDR2 are MDHEN and SYDVKM. This CDR3 is 15 amino acids long. CDR3 sequence reads: CASSSASGEKNEQYF. The CDR3 DNA is TGTGCCAGCAGTTCCGCCAGCGGGGAAAAGAACGAGCAGTACTTC.

The genes are TRBV11-2 and TRBJ1-4, with 8 bases that match TRBD1. Trimming at V came to 6 bases and at J to 11 bases, leaving 5 bases not matched to a gene. The CDR3 runs to 12 residues. Germline V lookup: CDR1 SGHAT, CDR2 FQNNGV. As DNA, the CDR3 is TGTGCCAGCAGTCACCAGGGGGCGAAACTGTTTTTT. Amino acids: CASSHQGAKLFF. Looking up the rest from reference TRBV11-2 and TRBJ1-4 gives the full variable domain: EAGVAQSPRYKIIEKRQSVAFWCNPISGHATLYWYQQILGQGPKLLIQFQNNGVVDDSQLPKDRFSAERLKGVDSTLKIQPAKLEDSAVYLCASSHQGAKLFFGSGTQLSVL.

The chain has TRBV18 and TRBJ1-5, with TRBD1 as a possible D gene (5 bases). The CDR3 totals 13 residues. CDR1 is KGHSH, CDR2 LQKENI, per germline. Trimming left V 4 bases short and J 5 bases short, with 9 bases between. CDR3: CASSLGGDQPQHF. The CDR3 DNA reads as TGTGCCAGCTCACTTGGGGGGGATCAGCCCCAGCATTTT.

The J gene is TRBJ1-4, the V gene TRBV4-1; 7 bases agree with TRBD1. This CDR3 region has 17 residues. The V segment lost 3 bases and the J segment 7 bases; nucleotides outside the gene matches: 14. The germline CDR1 and CDR2 sequences are MGHRA and YSYEKL. The CDR3 nucleotides read TGCGCCAGCAGCCATGGGCTGTCCGACAGGGCTATTGAAAAACTGTTTTTT. Translated, it gives CASSHGLSDRAIEKLFF.

The chain carries TRBV29-1 and TRBJ1-1; D not certain. The V gene's germline CDR1 is SQVTM and CDR2 ANQGSEA. This CDR3 contains 13 residues. Trimming shortened V by 2 bases and J by 0 bases, and 7 bases separated the two germline ends. CDR3: CSVETEVNTEAFF. The CDR3 region has the DNA TGCAGCGTTGAAACAGAAGTGAACACTGAAGCTTTCTTT.

V is TRBV28 and J is TRBJ1-2; tentatively, D is TRBD1 (6 bases). Per the germline V gene, CDR1 is MDHEN and CDR2 is SYDVKM. V lost 6 bases to trimming and J lost 8 bases, with 13 bases between them. The CDR3 totals 12 residues. The CDR3 nucleotides are TGTGCCAGCAGACAGGGAATGGGGGGCTACACCTTC. This sequence encodes CASRQGMGGYTF.

This clone has a handful of counts. The genes are TRBV3-1 (or the pseudogene TRBV3-2) and TRBJ1-5; D is ambiguous. Between the trimmed V and J ends, which lost 4 bases and 4 bases, there was a span of 5 bases. CDR3 length: 12 residues. From germline, CDR1 is LGHDT and CDR2 YNNKEL (reference sequence). Here the CDR3 DNA reads TGTGCCAGCAGCCGGGAGAATCAGCCCCAGCATTTT. Its protein product is CASSRENQPQHF.

The CDR3 loop reads CASSGGTSGGSYNEQFF. CDR3 DNA: TGTGCCAGCAGCGGGGGGACTAGCGGAGGTTCCTACAATGAGCAGTTCTTC. The V and J genes are TRBV9 and TRBJ2-1; 11 bases fit TRBD2. The CDR3 runs 17 residues. Germline assignment: CDR1 SGDLS and CDR2 YYNGEE. The junction had 6 bases not matched to a gene; V was cut back by 3 bases and J by 1 base.

The chain recombines TRBV7-9 with TRBJ2-1; tentative D call: TRBD1 (6 bases). The CDR3 has 11 residues. V gave up 5 bases and J gave up 10 bases, with 9 bases separating them. The germline CDR1 and CDR2 sequences are SEHNR and FQNEAQ (reference sequence). CDR3 sequence reads: CASSTDREQFF. The CDR3, as DNA: TGTGCCAGCAGCACCGACAGGGAGCAGTTCTTC. Drawing the rest from reference TRBV7-9 and TRBJ2-1, the complete variable domain is DTGVSQNPRHKITKRGQNVTFRCDPISEHNRLYWYRQTLGQGPEFLTYFQNEAQLEKSRLLSDRFSAERPKGSFSTLEIQRTEQGDSAMYLCASSTDREQFFGPGTRLTVL.

V usage is TRBV2 and J usage is TRBJ1-5; D is unresolved. The germline gives CDR1 SNHLY, CDR2 FYNNEI. The CDR3 is made up of 13 amino acids. The V and J ends lost 6 bases and 7 bases respectively, with 13 bases between them. Written as DNA, the CDR3 is TGTGCCAGCAGAACGCGGGGATTGCAGCCCCAGCATTTT. Translation: CASRTRGLQPQHF.

V and J are TRBV27 and TRBJ2-1, with 11 bases identical to TRBD2. From germline, CDR1 is MNHEY and CDR2 SMNVEV (reference sequence). The CDR3 runs 14 residues. V lost 7 bases to trimming and J lost 9 bases; unmatched junction nucleotides: 8. The CDR3 coding sequence is TGTGCCAGCAACCTAGCGGGAGGTAGGGGTGAGCAGTTCTTC. Protein product: CASNLAGGRGEQFF.

Concerning this clone: This CDR3 is also generated by other DNA sequences in the sample. The chain carries TRBV2 and TRBJ1-5; no clear D gene. CDR3 length equals 13 residues. From germline, CDR1 is SNHLY and CDR2 FYNNEI. Between the trimmed V and J ends, which lost 6 bases and 0 bases, there was a span of 6 bases. DNA of the CDR3: TGTGCCAGCAGGCGAGATAGCAATCAGCCCCAGCATTTT. Translation: CASRRDSNQPQHF.

This clone turned up a few times. The V gene is TRBV24-1, the J gene TRBJ1-1; no clear D gene. Germline loops: CDR1 KGHDR, CDR2 SFDVKD. The germline V and J ends were trimmed by 3 bases and 8 bases, with 9 bases remaining between them. CDR3 size: 12 residues. The CDR3, as DNA: TGTGCCACCAGTGATACCGGGAAGGAAGCTTTCTTT. The encoded protein is CATSDTGKEAFF.

DNA of the CDR3: TGTGCCAGCAGTGCCCTAGAGGGAGATACGCAGTATTTT. Translating gives CASSALEGDTQYF. This rearrangement joins TRBV2 to TRBJ2-3; the D gene is possibly TRBD2 (5 bases). The germline V and J ends were trimmed by 4 bases and 5 bases, with 10 bases remaining between them. This CDR3 is built from 13 residues. Germline V lookup: CDR1 SNHLY, CDR2 FYNNEI.

The V call is TRBV7-9, the J call TRBJ1-1; 8 positions agree with TRBD1. From germline, CDR1 is SEHNR and CDR2 FQNEAQ (reference sequence). Unmatched junction bases numbered 2, after V lost 1 base and J lost 1 base. The CDR3 runs 15 residues. The DNA for the CDR3 is TGTGCCAGCAGCTTAGTAGGGACAGGGAACACTGAAGCTTTCTTT. Protein sequence: CASSLVGTGNTEAFF. The full variable domain, rest sourced from reference TRBV7-9 and TRBJ1-1, is DTGVSQNPRHKITKRGQNVTFRCDPISEHNRLYWYRQTLGQGPEFLTYFQNEAQLEKSRLLSDRFSAERPKGSFSTLEIQRTEQGDSAMYLCASSLVGTGNTEAFFGQGTRLTVV.

This chain links TRBV28 with TRBJ1-6, with 10 bases that match TRBD1. The CDR3 covers 15 residues. With 4 bases clipped from V and 10 bases from J, the junction kept 7 bases outside the gene matches. Germline values: CDR1 MDHEN, CDR2 SYDVKM. In DNA form, the CDR3 reads TGTGCCAGCAGTTCTGCCGGGACAGGGGTGTCACCCCTCCACTTT. This codes for CASSSAGTGVSPLHF. Combining the CDR3 with reference TRBV28 and TRBJ1-6 gives the whole variable domain DVKVTQSSRYLVKRTGEKVFLECVQDMDHENMFWYRQDPGLGLRLIYFSYDVKMKEKGDIPEGYSVSREKKERFSLILESASTNQTSMYLCASSSAGTGVSPLHFGNGTRLTVT.

This clone was recorded only once. This rearrangement joins TRBV6-1 to TRBJ2-5, with D hard to call. Between the trimmed V and J ends, which lost 3 bases and 0 bases, there was a span of 11 bases. Germline V gene lookup returns CDR1 MNHNS and CDR2 SASEGT. The CDR3 contains 15 residues. The CDR3 reads CASSDEQQYQETQYF. CDR3 coding DNA: TGTGCCAGCAGTGATGAACAGCAGTACCAAGAGACCCAGTACTTC.

The rearrangement uses TRBV3-1 (or the pseudogene TRBV3-2) and TRBJ2-3, with D unresolved. Trimming left V 5 bases short and J 4 bases short, with 16 bases between. The CDR3 runs 15 residues. Germline V gene lookup returns CDR1 LGHDT and CDR2 YNNKEL (reference sequence). The DNA of the CDR3 is TGTGCCAGCAGCTTCAGGCAGGCTGGGCCAGATACGCAGTATTTT. This encodes CASSFRQAGPDTQYF.

This clone has just one count. The chain carries TRBV14 and TRBJ1-3; D may be TRBD1 (5 bases). Germline-derived CDR1 and CDR2 are SGHDN and FVKESK. Trimming pared 4 bases from V and 4 bases from J, leaving 11 bases between. There are 14 residues in the CDR3. The CDR3: CASSPRVDGNTIYF. CDR3 nucleotide sequence: TGTGCCAGCAGCCCCAGGGTGGACGGAAACACCATATATTTT.

The sample holds one count of this clone. V usage is TRBV2 and J usage is TRBJ2-1; TRBD2 matches at 7 bases. Unmatched junction bases numbered 11, after V lost 4 bases and J lost 8 bases. Germline-derived CDR1 and CDR2 are SNHLY and FYNNEI. The CDR3 extends over 15 amino acids. DNA for the CDR3: TGTGCCAGCAGTGGGGGGGGAGGCGCAGGGTATGAGCAGTTCTTC. Translated: CASSGGGGAGYEQFF.

The chain has TRBV21-1 and TRBJ1-4; the DNA was not compared with TRBD1, the D call given in the table. TRBV21-1 is designated a pseudogene. The CDR3 runs to 15 residues. CDR3 loop: CASSKGQGANEKLFF. DNA of the CDR3: TGTGCCAGCAGCAAGGGACAGGGGGCTAATGAAAAACTGTTTTTT.

CDR3 coding DNA: TGTGCCAGCAGCTTAAAGTTTGGACAGCACAATGAGCAGTTCTTC. Translation gives CASSLKFGQHNEQFF. The rearrangement links TRBV7-3 to TRBJ2-1, with D perhaps matching TRBD1 (6 bases). Deletions cut 1 base from V and 5 bases from J, with 12 bases between. Germline CDR1 reads SGHTA; CDR2 reads FQGTGA. The CDR3 contains 15 residues.

The rearrangement uses TRBV5-1 and TRBJ1-5; TRBD1 matches at 9 bases. Germline V gene data show CDR1 as SGHRS and CDR2 as YFSETQ. CDR3 length: 16 residues. V gave up 0 bases and J gave up 7 bases; unmatched junction bases: 8. The CDR3, as DNA: TGCGCCAGCAGCTTGGGGCACAGGGGGCTAAGGCAGCCCCAGCATTTT. Translation: CASSLGHRGLRQPQHF.